This note documents a single TCR beta chain sequence. Reverse transcription of about 0.5 to 1 ug RNA was carried out with random hexamers. Each CDR3 protein gets one entry after TCRdb re-called the immunoSEQ multiplex PCR reads with MiXCR. The sample records about 190,000 distinct CDR3 sequences, roughly nine tenths being singletons. The germline V gene encodes CDR1 SGHRS and CDR2 YFSETQ. The CDR3 has 14 amino acids. V lost 3 bases to trimming and J lost 5 bases; unmatched junction nucleotides: 2. This entry belongs to a study of CD8 T cells in Susac syndrome. The clonotype was recovered from a human donor with Susac syndrome. The source material was CD4+ T cells from PBMCs. The chain combines TRBV5-1 with TRBJ2-4, with 10 nucleotides matching TRBD1. The CDR3: CASSSGTGENIQYF. CDR3 in DNA: TGCGCCAGCAGCTCCGGGACAGGGGAAAACATTCAGTACTTC.